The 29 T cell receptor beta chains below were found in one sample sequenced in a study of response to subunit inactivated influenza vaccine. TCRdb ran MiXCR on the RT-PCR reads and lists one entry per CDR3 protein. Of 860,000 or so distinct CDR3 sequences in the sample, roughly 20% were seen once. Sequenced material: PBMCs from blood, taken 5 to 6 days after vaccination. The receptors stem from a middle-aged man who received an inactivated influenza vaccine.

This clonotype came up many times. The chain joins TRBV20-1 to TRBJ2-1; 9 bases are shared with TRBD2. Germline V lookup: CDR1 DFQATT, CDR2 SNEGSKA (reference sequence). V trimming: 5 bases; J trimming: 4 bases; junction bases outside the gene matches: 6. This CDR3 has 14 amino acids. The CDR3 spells CSAPGTSSYNEQFF. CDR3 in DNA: TGCAGTGCTCCCGGGACTAGCAGTTACAATGAGCAGTTCTTC.

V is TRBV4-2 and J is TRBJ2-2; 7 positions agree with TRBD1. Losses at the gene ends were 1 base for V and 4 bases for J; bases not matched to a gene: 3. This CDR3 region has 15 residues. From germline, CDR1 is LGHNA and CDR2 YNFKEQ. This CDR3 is CASSQVAGGTGELFF. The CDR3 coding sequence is TGTGCCAGCAGCCAAGTGGCAGGGGGCACCGGGGAGCTGTTTTTT.

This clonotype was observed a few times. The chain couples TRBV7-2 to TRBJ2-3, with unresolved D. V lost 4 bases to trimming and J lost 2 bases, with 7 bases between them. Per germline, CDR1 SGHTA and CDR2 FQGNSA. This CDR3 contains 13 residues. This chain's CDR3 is CASSSYYTDTQYF. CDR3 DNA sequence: TGTGCCAGCAGCTCCTACTACACAGATACGCAGTATTTT.

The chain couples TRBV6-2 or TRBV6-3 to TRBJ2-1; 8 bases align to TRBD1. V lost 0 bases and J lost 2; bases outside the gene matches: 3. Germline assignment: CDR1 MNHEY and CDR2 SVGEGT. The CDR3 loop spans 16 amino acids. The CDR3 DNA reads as TGTGCCAGCAGTTACTCGGACAGGGCGGCCTACAATGAGCAGTTCTTC. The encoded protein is CASSYSDRAAYNEQFF.

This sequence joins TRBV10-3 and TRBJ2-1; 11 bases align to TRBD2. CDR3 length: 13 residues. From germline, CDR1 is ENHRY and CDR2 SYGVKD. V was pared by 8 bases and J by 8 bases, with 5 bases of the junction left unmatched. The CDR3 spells CAIRSGGDDEQFF. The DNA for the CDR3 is TGTGCCATCCGTAGCGGGGGGGATGATGAGCAGTTCTTC.

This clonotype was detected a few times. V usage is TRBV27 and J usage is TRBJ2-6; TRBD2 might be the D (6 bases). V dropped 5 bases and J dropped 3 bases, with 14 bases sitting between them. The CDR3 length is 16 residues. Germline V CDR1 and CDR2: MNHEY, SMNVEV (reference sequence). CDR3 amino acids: CASSRAGSGGANVLTF. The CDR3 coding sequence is TGTGCCAGCAGTAGGGCCGGGAGCGGTGGGGCCAACGTCCTGACTTTC.

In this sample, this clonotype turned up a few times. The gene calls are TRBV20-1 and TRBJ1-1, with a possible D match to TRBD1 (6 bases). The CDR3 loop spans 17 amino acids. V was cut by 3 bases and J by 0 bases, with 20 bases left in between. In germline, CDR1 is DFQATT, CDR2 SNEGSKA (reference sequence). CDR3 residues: CSARAIGGASVNTEAFF. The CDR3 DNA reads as TGCAGTGCTAGGGCCATTGGGGGGGCGAGTGTGAACACTGAAGCTTTCTTT.

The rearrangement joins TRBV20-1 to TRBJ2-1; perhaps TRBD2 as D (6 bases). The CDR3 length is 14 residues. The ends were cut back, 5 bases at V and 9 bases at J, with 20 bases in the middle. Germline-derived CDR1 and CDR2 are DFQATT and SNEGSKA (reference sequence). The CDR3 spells CSAHTTPREVEQFF. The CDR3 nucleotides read TGCAGTGCTCACACTACTCCCAGGGAGGTTGAGCAGTTCTTC.

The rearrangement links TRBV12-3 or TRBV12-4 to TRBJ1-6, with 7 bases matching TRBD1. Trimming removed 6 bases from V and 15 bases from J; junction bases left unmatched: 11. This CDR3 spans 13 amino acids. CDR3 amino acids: CASRNRGEAYLHF. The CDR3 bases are TGTGCCAGCAGGAACAGGGGCGAAGCCTACCTCCACTTT.

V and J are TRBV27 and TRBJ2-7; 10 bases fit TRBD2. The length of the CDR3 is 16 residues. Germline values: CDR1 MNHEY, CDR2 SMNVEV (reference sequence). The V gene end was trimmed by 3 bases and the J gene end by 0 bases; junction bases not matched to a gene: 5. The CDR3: CASSLLASGGSYEQYF. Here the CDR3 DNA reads TGTGCCAGCAGTTTGTTAGCTAGCGGGGGCTCCTACGAGCAGTACTTC.

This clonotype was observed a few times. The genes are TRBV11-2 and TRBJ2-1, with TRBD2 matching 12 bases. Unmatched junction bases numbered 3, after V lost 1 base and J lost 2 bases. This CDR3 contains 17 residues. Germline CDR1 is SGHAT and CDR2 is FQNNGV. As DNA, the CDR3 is TGTGCCAGCAGCTTAGGACTAGCGGGAGCGACCTACAATGAGCAGTTCTTC. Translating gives CASSLGLAGATYNEQFF. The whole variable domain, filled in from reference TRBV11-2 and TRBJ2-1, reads EAGVAQSPRYKIIEKRQSVAFWCNPISGHATLYWYQQILGQGPKLLIQFQNNGVVDDSQLPKDRFSAERLKGVDSTLKIQPAKLEDSAVYLCASSLGLAGATYNEQFFGPGTRLTVL.

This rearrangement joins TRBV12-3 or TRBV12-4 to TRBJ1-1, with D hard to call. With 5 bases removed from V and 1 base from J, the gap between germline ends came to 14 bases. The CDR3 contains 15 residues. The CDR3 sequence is CASSPFGESNTEAFF. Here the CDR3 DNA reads TGTGCCAGCAGTCCCTTCGGCGAATCGAACACTGAAGCTTTCTTT.

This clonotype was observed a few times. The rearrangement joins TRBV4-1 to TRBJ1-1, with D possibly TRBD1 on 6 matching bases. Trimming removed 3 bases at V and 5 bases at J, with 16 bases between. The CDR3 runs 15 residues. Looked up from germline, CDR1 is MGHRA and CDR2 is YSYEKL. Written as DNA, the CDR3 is TGCGCCAGCAGCCACCGTGACACAGGGCTTACTGAAGCTTTCTTT. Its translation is CASSHRDTGLTEAFF.

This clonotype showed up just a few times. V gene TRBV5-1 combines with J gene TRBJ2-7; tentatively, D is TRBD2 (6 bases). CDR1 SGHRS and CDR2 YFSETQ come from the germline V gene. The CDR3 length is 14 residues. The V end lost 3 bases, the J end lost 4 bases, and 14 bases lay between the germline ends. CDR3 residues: CASSWSGSGYEQYF. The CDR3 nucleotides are TGCGCCAGCAGCTGGAGCGGGTCTGGGTACGAGCAGTACTTC.

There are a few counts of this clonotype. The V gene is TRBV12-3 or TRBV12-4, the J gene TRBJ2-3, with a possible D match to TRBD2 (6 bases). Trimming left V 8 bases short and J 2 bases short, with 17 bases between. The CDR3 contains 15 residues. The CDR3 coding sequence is TGTGCCAGCGGACTTAGTGGGGGGTTCACAGATACGCAGTATTTT. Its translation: CASGLSGGFTDTQYF.

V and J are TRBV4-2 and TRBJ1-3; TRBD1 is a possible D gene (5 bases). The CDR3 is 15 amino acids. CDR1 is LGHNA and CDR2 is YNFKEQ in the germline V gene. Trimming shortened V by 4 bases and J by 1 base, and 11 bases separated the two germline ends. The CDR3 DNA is TGTGCCAGCAGCCGCGGACACGAGTCTGGAAACACCATATATTTT. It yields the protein CASSRGHESGNTIYF.

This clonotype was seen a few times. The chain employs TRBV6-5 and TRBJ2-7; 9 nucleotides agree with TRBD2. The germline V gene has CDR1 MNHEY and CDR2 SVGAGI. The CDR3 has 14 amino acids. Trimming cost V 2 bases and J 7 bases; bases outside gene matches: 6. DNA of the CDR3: TGTGCCAGCAGTTACGCTAGCGGGGCGGGGGAGCAGTACTTC. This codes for CASSYASGAGEQYF.

This CDR3 is CASSLTGVAGDLYNEQFF. The CDR3 DNA follows: TGTGCCAGCAGCTTAACTGGGGTAGCGGGAGACCTCTACAATGAGCAGTTCTTC. This rearrangement joins TRBV7-3 to TRBJ2-1; 9 nucleotides line up with TRBD2. CDR1 is SGHTA and CDR2 is FQGTGA in the germline V gene. This CDR3 spans 18 amino acids. The J segment lost 3 bases and the V segment lost 0 bases, leaving 9 bases of the junction unmatched.

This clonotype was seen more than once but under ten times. The CDR3 DNA is TGTGCCAGCAGCGCGACGGGACTAGGGAAGTTCTTC. Its protein is CASSATGLGKFF. This sequence joins TRBV7-9 and TRBJ2-1; 8 nucleotides agree with TRBD2. Trimming cost V 5 bases and J 14 bases; bases outside gene matches: 8. CDR3 length: 12 residues. The germline gives CDR1 SEHNR, CDR2 FQNEAQ (reference sequence).

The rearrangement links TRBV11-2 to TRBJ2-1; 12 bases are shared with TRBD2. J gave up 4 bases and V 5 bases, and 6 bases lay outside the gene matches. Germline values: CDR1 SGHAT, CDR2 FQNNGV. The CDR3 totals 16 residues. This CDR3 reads CASSERLAGDYNEQFF. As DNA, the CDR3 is TGTGCCAGCAGCGAACGACTAGCGGGAGATTACAATGAGCAGTTCTTC.

In DNA form, the CDR3 reads TGTGCCAGCAGCATATACAGGGGGCTAATGGCCGAGCAGTACTTC. It specifies CASSIYRGLMAEQYF. The V call is TRBV7-8, the J call TRBJ2-7; 9 bases are a match to TRBD1. V lost 5 bases to trimming and J lost 6 bases; unmatched junction nucleotides: 11. The CDR3 contains 15 residues. Germline loops: CDR1 SGHVS, CDR2 FQNEAQ.

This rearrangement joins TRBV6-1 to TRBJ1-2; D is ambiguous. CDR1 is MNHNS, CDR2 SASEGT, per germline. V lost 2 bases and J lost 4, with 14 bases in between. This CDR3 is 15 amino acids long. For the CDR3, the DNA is TGTGCCAGCAGTGAAAGGGCGGACGTAGGCTATGGCTACACCTTC. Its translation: CASSERADVGYGYTF.

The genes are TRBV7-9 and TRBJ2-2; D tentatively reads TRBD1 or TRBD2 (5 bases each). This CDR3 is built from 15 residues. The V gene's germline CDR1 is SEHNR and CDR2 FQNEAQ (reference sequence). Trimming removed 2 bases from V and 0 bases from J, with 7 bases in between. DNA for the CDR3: TGTGCCAGCAGCTTACGGGGCCCGAACACCGGGGAGCTGTTTTTT. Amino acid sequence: CASSLRGPNTGELFF.

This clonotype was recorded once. The CDR3 DNA reads TGTGTCAGTTCTGCGGGCGGGAGACCCGGGGAGCTGTTTTTT. Its protein is CVSSAGGRPGELFF. J is TRBJ2-2 and V is TRBV12-3 or TRBV12-4, with 7 bases lining up with TRBD2. The length of the CDR3 is 14 residues.

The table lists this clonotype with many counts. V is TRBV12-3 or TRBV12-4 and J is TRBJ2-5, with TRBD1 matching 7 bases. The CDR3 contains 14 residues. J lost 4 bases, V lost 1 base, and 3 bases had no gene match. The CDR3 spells CASSLGGGGETQYF. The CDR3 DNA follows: TGTGCCAGCAGTTTAGGAGGGGGCGGAGAGACCCAGTACTTC.

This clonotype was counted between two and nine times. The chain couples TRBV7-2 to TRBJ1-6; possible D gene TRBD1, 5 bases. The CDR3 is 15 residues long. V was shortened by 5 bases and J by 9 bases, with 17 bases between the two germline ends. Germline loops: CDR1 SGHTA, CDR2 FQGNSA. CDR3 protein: CASSTRGRGISPLHF. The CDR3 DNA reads TGTGCCAGCAGCACCCGGGGCCGAGGGATTTCACCCCTCCACTTT.

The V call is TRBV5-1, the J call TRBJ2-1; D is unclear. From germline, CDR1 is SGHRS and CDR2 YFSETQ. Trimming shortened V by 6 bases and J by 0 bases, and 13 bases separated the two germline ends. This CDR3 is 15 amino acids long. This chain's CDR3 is CASKERWNSYNEQFF. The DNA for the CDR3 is TGCGCCAGCAAAGAGCGATGGAACTCCTACAATGAGCAGTTCTTC.

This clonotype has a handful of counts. The CDR3 sequence is CASSYSGSIYNEQFF. In nucleotides, the CDR3 is TGTGCCAGCAGTTACTCTGGGAGCATCTACAATGAGCAGTTCTTC. This chain joins TRBV6-5 and TRBJ2-1, with D maybe TRBD2 (5 bases). Germline CDR1 reads MNHEY; CDR2 reads SVGAGI. The CDR3 is 15 residues long. The germline V and J ends were trimmed by 0 bases and 3 bases, with 9 bases remaining between them.

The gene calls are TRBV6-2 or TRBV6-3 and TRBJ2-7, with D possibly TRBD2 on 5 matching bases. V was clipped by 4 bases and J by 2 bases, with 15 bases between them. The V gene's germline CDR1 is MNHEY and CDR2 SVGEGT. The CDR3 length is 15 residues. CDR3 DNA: TGTGCCAGCAGTTTCCCCGGATCCGGGACCTACGAGCAGTACTTC. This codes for CASSFPGSGTYEQYF.